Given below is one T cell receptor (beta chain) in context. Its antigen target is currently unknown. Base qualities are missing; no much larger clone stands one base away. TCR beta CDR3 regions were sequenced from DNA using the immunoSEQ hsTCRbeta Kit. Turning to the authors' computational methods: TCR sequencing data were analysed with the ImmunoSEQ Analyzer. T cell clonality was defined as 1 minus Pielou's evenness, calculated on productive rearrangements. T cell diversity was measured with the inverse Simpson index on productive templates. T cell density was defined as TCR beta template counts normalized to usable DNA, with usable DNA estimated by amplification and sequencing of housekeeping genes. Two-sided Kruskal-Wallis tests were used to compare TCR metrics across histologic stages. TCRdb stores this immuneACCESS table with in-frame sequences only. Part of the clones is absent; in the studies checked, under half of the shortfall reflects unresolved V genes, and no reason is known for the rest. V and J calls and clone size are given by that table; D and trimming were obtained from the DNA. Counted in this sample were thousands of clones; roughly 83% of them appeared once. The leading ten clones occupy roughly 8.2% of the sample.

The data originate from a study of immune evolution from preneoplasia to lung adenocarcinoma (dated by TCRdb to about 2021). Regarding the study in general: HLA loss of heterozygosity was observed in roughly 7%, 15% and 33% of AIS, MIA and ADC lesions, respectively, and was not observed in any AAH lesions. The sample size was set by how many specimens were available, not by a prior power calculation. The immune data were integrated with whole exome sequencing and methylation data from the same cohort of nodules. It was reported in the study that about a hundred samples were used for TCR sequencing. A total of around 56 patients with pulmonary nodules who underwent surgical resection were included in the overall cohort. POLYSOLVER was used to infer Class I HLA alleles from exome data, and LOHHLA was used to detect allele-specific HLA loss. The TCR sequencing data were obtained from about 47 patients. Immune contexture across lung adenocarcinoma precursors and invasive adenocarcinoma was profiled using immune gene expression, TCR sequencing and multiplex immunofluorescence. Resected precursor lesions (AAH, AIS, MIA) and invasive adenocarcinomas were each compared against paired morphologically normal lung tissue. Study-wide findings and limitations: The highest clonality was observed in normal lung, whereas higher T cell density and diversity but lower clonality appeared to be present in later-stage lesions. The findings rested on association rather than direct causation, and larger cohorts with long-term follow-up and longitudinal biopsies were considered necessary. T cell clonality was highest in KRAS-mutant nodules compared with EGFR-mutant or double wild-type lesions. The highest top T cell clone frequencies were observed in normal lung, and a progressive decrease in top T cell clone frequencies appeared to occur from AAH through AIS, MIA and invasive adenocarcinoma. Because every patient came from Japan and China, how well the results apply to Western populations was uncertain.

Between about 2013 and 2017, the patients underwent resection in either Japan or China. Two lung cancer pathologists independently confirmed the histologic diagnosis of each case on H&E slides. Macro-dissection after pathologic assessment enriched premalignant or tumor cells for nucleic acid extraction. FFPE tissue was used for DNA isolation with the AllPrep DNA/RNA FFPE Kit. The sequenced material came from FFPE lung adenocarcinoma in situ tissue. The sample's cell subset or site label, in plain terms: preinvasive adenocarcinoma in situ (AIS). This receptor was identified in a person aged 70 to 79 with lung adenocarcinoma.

The CDR3 region: CASSPDGNYGYTF. The DNA sequence is TGTGCCAGCAGCCCGGACGGTAACTATGGCTACACCTTC. The sequence joins TRBV5-6 to TRBJ1-2; no D segment can be confidently identified. Reading the germline V gene gives CDR1 SGHDT and CDR2 YYEEEE. Its CDR3 holds 13 amino acids, cysteine through phenylalanine. This entry keeps only the CDR3 DNA: 39 bases, framed from base 1. V loses 4 bases of germline sequence and J loses 1 base, and the interval between the two ends is 8 bases.